This TCR beta chain was identified during a study of cytomegalovirus exposure and HLA in healthy donors. PCR was performed using 60 Vbeta and 13 Jbeta primers. TCRdb keeps only in-frame clones here, not all; method: immunoSEQ multiplex PCR. The sample has about 170,000 clones; more than 80% are singletons. Trimming removed 4 bases from V and 5 bases from J, with 15 bases in between. This CDR3 is 14 amino acids long. The germline V gene encodes CDR1 MNHNY and CDR2 SVGAGI (reference sequence). The rearrangement joins TRBV6-6 to TRBJ2-7; tentative D call: TRBD2 (7 bases). What was sequenced was PBMCs. The sequence was obtained from a man younger than 35 in good health and CMV-seronegative. CDR3 region: CASSWEGVVDEQYF. In DNA, the CDR3 is TGTGCCAGCAGTTGGGAGGGGGTCGTGGACGAGCAGTACTTC.